This record covers a single T cell receptor beta chain. TCRdb itself ran the 5' RACE reads through MiXCR, one entry per CDR3 protein. This table has tens of thousands of distinct CDR3 sequences, approximately 9.2% appearing once. Germline values: CDR1 SGHVS, CDR2 FNYEAQ. The V gene end was trimmed by 4 bases and the J gene end by 4 bases; junction bases not matched to a gene: 10. CDR3 length equals 16 residues. This record belongs to a study of early T cells in non-severe SARS-CoV-2 infection. Study as a whole: Sequencing input comprised bulk RNA from unsorted whole blood; chain pairing was not available.

The V call is TRBV7-6, the J call TRBJ2-3; 8 bases match TRBD2. The sequence derives from an adult who was a healthcare worker with PCR-confirmed SARS-CoV-2 infection or an uninfected control (not recorded which). The specimen was whole blood, collected at baseline. This CDR3 is CASSSRLARGSDTQYF. CDR3 DNA sequence: TGTGCCAGCAGCTCAAGACTAGCGAGAGGGTCAGATACGCAGTATTTT.